The rows below give T cell receptor beta chains drawn from one sample of a study of control samples from healthy donors and cancer patients. Measured with immunoSEQ multiplex PCR; TCRdb has only the in-frame clones, and not every one. This sample has fewer than 200,000 clones, with approximately 92% found just once. The sequenced sample consisted of blood. These receptors came from a man aged 30 to 45 in good health. CDR3s include the opening cysteine and the closing phenylalanine or tryptophan. D genes are given only for firm matches. The size of a clone is reported for some rows only, either as once, few or many, or as a class for expanded clones.

D: .
size: .
length: 16
V: TRBV7-9
J: TRBJ1-2
DNA: TGTGCCAGCAGTTATAAGGGTATGGGGGCCTACTATGGCTACACCTTC
CDR3: CASSYKGMGAYYGYTF

D: .
size: .
length: 11
V: TRBV20-1
J: TRBJ1-4
DNA: TGCAGTGCTAGAGATAATGAAAAACTGTTTTTT
CDR3: CSARDNEKLFF

D: TRBD2
size: .
length: 14
V: TRBV5-5
J: TRBJ2-7
DNA: TGTGCCAGCAGAGGACTAGCAGACATCCACGAGCAGTACTTC
CDR3: CASRGLADIHEQYF

D: .
size: .
length: 16
V: TRBV18
J: TRBJ2-2
DNA: TGTGCCAGCTCACCAAGCCAGGGAGGGAACACCGGGGAGCTGTTTTTT
CDR3: CASSPSQGGNTGELFF

D: TRBD2
size: .
length: 13
V: TRBV6-6
J: TRBJ2-1
DNA: TGTGCCAGCAGTCGGACTAGCGGGAGTGAGCAGTTCTTC
CDR3: CASSRTSGSEQFF

D: .
size: .
length: 17
V: TRBV3-1/TRBV3-2
J: TRBJ1-1
DNA: TGTGCCAGCAGCCAAGATGTGAAGGGGACCGTGAACACTGAAGCTTTCTTT
CDR3: CASSQDVKGTVNTEAFF

D: .
size: .
length: 12
V: TRBV4-2
J: TRBJ2-7
DNA: TGTGCCAGCAGCCAAGACGGGGGCGAGCAGTACTTC
CDR3: CASSQDGGEQYF

D: TRBD1
size: .
length: 13
V: TRBV3-1/TRBV3-2
J: TRBJ2-5
DNA: TGTGCCAGCAGTCCGGGACAGGGAAAGACCCAGTACTTC
CDR3: CASSPGQGKTQYF

D: .
size: .
length: 16
V: TRBV9
J: TRBJ2-7
DNA: TGTGCCAGCAGCGTGGGACGAGGAGGGGGATCCTACGAGCAGTACTTC
CDR3: CASSVGRGGGSYEQYF

D: TRBD1
size: .
length: 15
V: TRBV2
J: TRBJ2-3
DNA: TGTGCCAGCAGCTACACAGGGGGCGAGACAGATACGCAGTATTTT
CDR3: CASSYTGGETDTQYF

D: .
size: .
length: 13
V: TRBV7-9
J: TRBJ1-1
DNA: TGTGCCAGCAGCCCTACAGGGATCCCTGAAGCTTTCTTT
CDR3: CASSPTGIPEAFF

D: .
size: once
length: 15
V: TRBV30
J: TRBJ1-3
DNA: TGTGCCTGGACTTCCGGCGGAGGGACCGGAAACACCATATATTTT
CDR3: CAWTSGGGTGNTIYF

D: .
size: .
length: 14
V: TRBV7-9
J: TRBJ1-4
DNA: TGTGCCAGCAGCTTAAAACTATCGGCGGAAAAACTGTTTTTT
CDR3: CASSLKLSAEKLFF

D: .
size: .
length: 15
V: TRBV4-2
J: TRBJ1-4
DNA: TGTGCCAGCAGCCAAGCCCCCCAACTTAATGAAAAACTGTTTTTT
CDR3: CASSQAPQLNEKLFF

D: TRBD1
size: .
length: 16
V: TRBV4-2
J: TRBJ1-4
DNA: TGTGCCAGCAGCCCGGGACAGGGGGCCAGTACTGAAAAACTGTTTTTT
CDR3: CASSPGQGASTEKLFF

D: .
size: .
length: 14
V: TRBV4-3
J: TRBJ1-1
DNA: TGCGCCAGCAGCCAAGTGCAGGCGAACACTGAAGCTTTCTTT
CDR3: CASSQVQANTEAFF

D: .
size: .
length: 14
V: TRBV9
J: TRBJ2-7
DNA: TGTGCCAGCAGCGTAGGACAGGTCTCCTACGAACAGTACTTC
CDR3: CASSVGQVSYEQYF

D: .
size: .
length: 13
V: TRBV29-1
J: TRBJ2-1
DNA: TGCAGCGTTGAAGATTACCCCGGGGGAGTTGGGTTCTTC
CDR3: CSVEDYPGGVGFF

D: TRBD2
size: .
length: 15
V: TRBV7-9
J: TRBJ2-1
DNA: TGTGCCAGCAGCCCCCGGGGCGGGAGTGTGAATGAGCAGTTCTTC
CDR3: CASSPRGGSVNEQFF

D: .
size: few
length: 15
V: TRBV19
J: TRBJ2-2
DNA: TGTGCCAGTAGTCCTCGGGACCGGAACACCGGGGAGCTGTTTTTT
CDR3: CASSPRDRNTGELFF

D: .
size: .
length: 16
V: TRBV30
J: TRBJ1-5
DNA: TGTGCCTGGAGTGTAAAGCGGGAAAAATCAAATCAGCCCCAGCATTTT
CDR3: CAWSVKREKSNQPQHF

D: TRBD1
size: once
length: 17
V: TRBV5-1
J: TRBJ2-2
DNA: TGCGCCAGCAGCAGGGGACAGGGTCAACTCACCGCCGGGGAGCTGTTTTTT
CDR3: CASSRGQGQLTAGELFF

D: .
size: .
length: 15
V: TRBV6-2/TRBV6-3
J: TRBJ1-5
DNA: TGTGCCAGCAGTTACTCCGGGAGGGGGGTTGAGCCCCAGCATTTT
CDR3: CASSYSGRGVEPQHF

D: .
size: .
length: 15
V: TRBV5-4
J: TRBJ2-5
DNA: TGTGCCAGCAGCTTGAGGATCGGGGGTCAAGAGACCCAGTACTTC
CDR3: CASSLRIGGQETQYF

D: .
size: .
length: 13
V: TRBV3-1/TRBV3-2
J: TRBJ2-7
DNA: TGTGCCAGCAGCCAAGGGACCACCTACGAGCAGTACTTC
CDR3: CASSQGTTYEQYF

D: .
size: .
length: 14
V: TRBV5-6
J: TRBJ1-2
DNA: TGTGCCAGCAGCTTGGAATTGGGAGGGAGTGGCTACACCTTC
CDR3: CASSLELGGSGYTF

D: TRBD1
size: once
length: 15
V: TRBV5-1
J: TRBJ1-1
DNA: TGCGCCAGCAGCTCCACCACAGGGGTGAACACTGAAGCTTTCTTT
CDR3: CASSSTTGVNTEAFF

D: .
size: .
length: 12
V: TRBV19
J: TRBJ2-7
DNA: TGTGCCAGCCGCGGGGTCTCCTACGAGCAGTACTTC
CDR3: CASRGVSYEQYF

D: .
size: .
length: 15
V: TRBV7-9
J: TRBJ1-4
DNA: TGTGCCAGCAGCTTAGGGGCAGGGTCAGCCGAAAAACTGTTTTTT
CDR3: CASSLGAGSAEKLFF

D: .
size: .
length: 15
V: TRBV14
J: TRBJ1-1
DNA: TGTGCCAGCAGCCAAGGAGGAAGGATGTGGACTGAAGCTTTCTTT
CDR3: CASSQGGRMWTEAFF

D: TRBD1
size: .
length: 13
V: TRBV5-1
J: TRBJ2-7
DNA: TGCGCCAGCAGCGGGACAGGTTACTACGAGCAGTACTTC
CDR3: CASSGTGYYEQYF

D: .
size: .
length: 14
V: TRBV6-1
J: TRBJ1-2
DNA: TGTGCCAGCACCCCTCGGGAGGGGAACTATGGCTACACCTTC
CDR3: CASTPREGNYGYTF

D: .
size: .
length: 16
V: TRBV11-2
J: TRBJ2-7
DNA: TGTGCCAGCAGCTTCTTATCCGGGACCTATTCCTACGAGCAGTACTTC
CDR3: CASSFLSGTYSYEQYF

D: .
size: .
length: 12
V: TRBV13
J: TRBJ2-1
DNA: TGTGCCAGCAGCGTAGGGGACCATGAGCAGTTCTTC
CDR3: CASSVGDHEQFF

D: TRBD2
size: .
length: 16
V: TRBV9
J: TRBJ2-5
DNA: TGTGCCAGCAGCGGGGGACTAGCGGGAGGGCAGGAGACCCAGTACTTC
CDR3: CASSGGLAGGQETQYF

D: TRBD1
size: .
length: 13
V: TRBV29-1
J: TRBJ1-1
DNA: TGCAGCGTTGGGGGGACAGGGAACACTGAAGCTTTCTTT
CDR3: CSVGGTGNTEAFF

D: TRBD2
size: .
length: 18
V: TRBV29-1
J: TRBJ2-3
DNA: TGCAGCGTTGCTTCCCTGAGAATAACTAGCGGGGGGACAGATACGCAGTATTTT
CDR3: CSVASLRITSGGTDTQYF

D: TRBD1
size: .
length: 15
V: TRBV7-2
J: TRBJ2-4
DNA: TGTGCCAGCAGCTTCGGGGACAGGGTCAGGAACATTCAGTACTTC
CDR3: CASSFGDRVRNIQYF

D: .
size: .
length: 14
V: TRBV9
J: TRBJ2-1
DNA: TGTGCCAGCAGCGTAGAGCCTAGCAGCAATGAGCAGTTCTTC
CDR3: CASSVEPSSNEQFF

D: TRBD2
size: .
length: 16
V: TRBV7-2
J: TRBJ2-1
DNA: TGTGCCAGCAGCTTAGGCCCAATAGCGGGAAACAATGAGCAGTTCTTC
CDR3: CASSLGPIAGNNEQFF

D: TRBD1
size: .
length: 15
V: TRBV15
J: TRBJ1-4
DNA: TGTGCCACCAGCAGAGAGGGACAGGGGAACGAAAAACTGTTTTTT
CDR3: CATSREGQGNEKLFF

D: .
size: .
length: 9
V: TRBV27
J: TRBJ2-7
DNA: TGTGCCTCGGGCTACGAGCAGTACTTC
CDR3: CASGYEQYF

D: .
size: .
length: 12
V: TRBV30
J: TRBJ2-7
DNA: TGTGCCTGGAGCCCAGCCCCCTACGAGCAGTACTTC
CDR3: CAWSPAPYEQYF

D: TRBD1
size: .
length: 15
V: TRBV3-1/TRBV3-2
J: TRBJ1-1
DNA: TGTGCCAGCAGCCTACGCGACAGGGTGAACACTGAAGCTTTCTTT
CDR3: CASSLRDRVNTEAFF

D: .
size: .
length: 15
V: TRBV15
J: TRBJ2-7
DNA: TGTGCCACCAGCAGGCCTAGCGCCCACGTCTACGAGCAGTACTTC
CDR3: CATSRPSAHVYEQYF

D: .
size: .
length: 15
V: TRBV7-6
J: TRBJ2-2
DNA: TGTGCCAGCAGCTCCCCCTCGGGGGCCACCGGGGAGCTGTTTTTT
CDR3: CASSSPSGATGELFF

D: TRBD1
size: .
length: 15
V: TRBV11-2
J: TRBJ1-1
DNA: TGTGCCAGCAGCCCCCGCGGGACAGGGGGCAGGATAGCTTTCTTT
CDR3: CASSPRGTGGRIAFF

D: .
size: .
length: 12
V: TRBV2
J: TRBJ2-1
DNA: TGTGCCAGCGGCCTAGTTGAGGGTGAGCAGTTCTTC
CDR3: CASGLVEGEQFF